This T cell receptor beta chain originates from a study of blood T cell repertoires in COVID-19. Study in general: Both acute and convalescent COVID-19 samples were obtained from the United States, Italy and Spain. In each case, the material was cDNA or gDNA derived from T cells, B-cell-depleted T cells, or PBMCs.

Seattle cases were enrolled at active infection and followed longitudinally. The length of the CDR3 is 15 residues. J lost 6 bases, V lost 6 bases, and 9 bases had no gene match. Germline CDR1 and CDR2: MNHEY and SVGAGI. Original processing methods: How many nucleated cells were present was estimated from reference gene primer amplification. TCRdb's copy holds only in-frame clones and misses some; the assay was immunoSEQ multiplex PCR. V, J and clone size are those of that table, while D and trimming were read from the DNA. The table includes tens of thousands of clones, roughly four fifths detected once.

Sequencing was performed on peripheral blood. The TCR originated in a man older than 75 with COVID-19, enrolled during active disease. The chain carries TRBV6-5 and TRBJ1-5; 9 bases are shared with TRBD1. The CDR3 coding sequence is TGTGCCAGCAGCCGCGGGACAGGGCTTGGTCAGCCCCAGCATTTT. It translates to CASSRGTGLGQPQHF.